This is a list of T cell receptor beta chains from one sample in a study of graft-versus-host responses after intestinal transplantation. Produced via immunoSEQ multiplex PCR; TCRdb's table is partial and in-frame only. The sample shows some 70,000 clones, around 90% of them seen only once. The antigens these receptors bind are not known. The sample was unstimulated CD8+ T cells sorted from spleen or lymph node cells, taken before transplant. These receptors all stem from a human donor who was the organ donor for an intestinal transplant. Each CDR3 is given with its conserved first and last residue. The D gene is left open where the match is weak. Only some rows state a clone size, as once, few, many or a class for expanded clones.

V gene	J gene	D gene	clone size	CDR3 length	CDR3 protein	CDR3 DNA
TRBV7-2	TRBJ1-6	.	.	15	CASSLWGIGNSPLHF	TGTGCCAGCAGCTTATGGGGGATCGGAAATTCACCCCTCCACTTT
TRBV7-9	TRBJ1-5	TRBD1	.	12	CASSPGGQPQHF	TGTGCCAGCAGCCCAGGGGGTCAGCCCCAGCATTTT
TRBV7-9	TRBJ1-6	.	.	12	CASSSEVSPLHF	TGTGCCAGCAGCTCCGAAGTTTCACCCCTCCACTTT
TRBV19	TRBJ2-7	.	.	13	CASSFGTSYEQYF	TGTGCCAGTAGTTTTGGGACCTCCTACGAGCAGTACTTC
TRBV19	TRBJ1-5	.	once	11	CASADNQPQHF	TGTGCCAGCGCAGACAATCAGCCCCAGCATTTT
TRBV11-3	TRBJ2-7	.	once	13	CASSLDLGSEQYF	TGTGCCAGCAGCTTAGATCTGGGATCCGAGCAGTACTTC
TRBV7-8	TRBJ1-3	.	.	15	CASSFRPSGFDTIYF	TGTGCCAGCAGCTTTCGCCCGTCGGGGTTCGACACCATATATTTT
TRBV27	TRBJ2-5	.	.	16	CASSWSTASAEETQYF	TGTGCCAGCAGCTGGAGTACGGCTAGCGCGGAAGAGACCCAGTACTTC
TRBV6-5	TRBJ2-5	.	.	14	CASSWAGQQETQYF	TGTGCCAGCAGTTGGGCGGGACAGCAAGAGACCCAGTACTTC
TRBV4-2	TRBJ2-7	.	.	16	CASSQESPTTGYEQYF	TGTGCCAGCAGCCAAGAGTCCCCGACCACAGGCTACGAGCAGTACTTC
TRBV9	TRBJ2-3	.	.	20	CASSVGWAYRWTSSTDTQYF	TGTGCCAGCAGCGTAGGTTGGGCCTATAGGTGGACATCTAGCACAGATACGCAGTATTTT
TRBV27	TRBJ1-4	.	.	15	CASSKVRDVAEKLFF	TGTGCCAGCAGTAAGGTCCGGGACGTCGCTGAAAAACTGTTTTTT
TRBV30	TRBJ2-1	TRBD2	.	15	CAWIGLAGGRNEQFF	TGTGCCTGGATTGGGCTAGCGGGGGGGCGAAATGAGCAGTTCTTC
TRBV11-2	TRBJ1-1	TRBD1	.	18	CASSLDSRQGGLGTEAFF	TGTGCCAGCAGCTTAGATTCAAGACAGGGAGGGTTGGGAACTGAAGCTTTCTTT
TRBV28	TRBJ1-2	.	.	13	CASRDGANYGYTF	TGTGCCAGCAGAGACGGAGCTAACTATGGCTACACCTTC
TRBV4-1	TRBJ2-7	.	.	15	CASSQDQSPSYEQYF	TGCGCCAGCAGCCAAGATCAATCCCCGTCCTACGAGCAGTACTTC
TRBV20-1	TRBJ2-1	.	.	10	CSASDRAGFF	TGCAGTGCTAGCGACCGAGCGGGGTTCTTC
TRBV11-2	TRBJ1-3	TRBD1	.	17	CASSTWDRGISGNTIYF	TGTGCCAGCAGCACCTGGGACAGGGGAATTTCTGGAAACACCATATATTTT
TRBV30	TRBJ2-2	TRBD1	.	15	CAWSEPDRVSGELFF	TGTGCCTGGAGCGAACCTGACAGGGTGTCGGGGGAGCTGTTTTTT
TRBV4-1	TRBJ1-5	.	.	16	CASSQEGVGDNQPQHF	TGCGCCAGCAGCCAAGAAGGGGTAGGGGACAATCAGCCCCAGCATTTT
TRBV7-9	TRBJ2-2	.	.	15	CASTPLRPAPGELFF	TGTGCCAGCACCCCACTCCGGCCCGCCCCCGGGGAGCTGTTTTTT
TRBV4-2	TRBJ2-7	.	.	14	CASSQSPGFGEQYF	TGTGCCAGCAGCCAAAGTCCCGGGTTCGGTGAGCAGTACTTC
TRBV4-2	TRBJ2-2	.	.	15	CASSQGAENTGELFF	TGTGCCAGCAGCCAAGGAGCCGAGAACACCGGGGAGCTGTTTTTT
TRBV23-1	TRBJ2-4	.	.	14	CASDVSFTKNIQYF	TGCGCCAGCGACGTCAGTTTTACCAAAAACATTCAGTACTTC
TRBV5-1	TRBJ1-2	.	.	15	CASSFYAGIFYGYTF	TGCGCCAGCAGCTTTTATGCAGGGATCTTCTATGGCTACACCTTC
TRBV7-9	TRBJ2-7	.	.	12	CASSLGSYEQYF	TGTGCCAGCAGCTTAGGGTCCTACGAGCAGTACTTC
TRBV11-2	TRBJ2-7	.	once	13	CASSQGQSYEQYF	TGTGCCAGCAGCCAAGGACAGTCCTACGAGCAGTACTTC
TRBV4-2	TRBJ1-3	.	.	15	CASSQEGGPGNTIYF	TGTGCCAGCAGCCAAGAAGGAGGACCTGGAAACACCATATATTTT
TRBV7-8	TRBJ1-5	.	.	14	CASMEGYSNQPQHF	TGTGCCAGCATGGAGGGTTATAGCAATCAGCCCCAGCATTTT
TRBV4-1	TRBJ1-2	.	.	17	CASSPKSLGITSDGYTF	TGCGCCAGCAGCCCCAAATCCCTCGGCATCACCTCCGATGGCTACACCTTC
TRBV6-5	TRBJ1-2	TRBD1	few	16	CASSYTNRDRVNGYTF	TGTGCCAGCAGTTACACAAACCGGGACAGGGTAAATGGCTACACCTTC
TRBV15	TRBJ1-5	.	.	15	CATSGRRTSNQPQHF	TGTGCCACCAGTGGGCGTCGGACAAGCAATCAGCCCCAGCATTTT
TRBV2	TRBJ2-1	.	.	15	CASSDLAEIYNEQFF	TGTGCCAGCAGTGACCTGGCAGAGATATACAATGAGCAGTTCTTC
TRBV7-9	TRBJ2-1	.	.	13	CASIPSGAIEQFF	TGTGCCAGCATCCCCTCGGGGGCGATTGAGCAGTTCTTC
TRBV6-4	TRBJ1-1	.	few	13	CASSATENTEAFF	TGTGCCAGCAGCGCTACAGAGAACACTGAAGCTTTCTTT